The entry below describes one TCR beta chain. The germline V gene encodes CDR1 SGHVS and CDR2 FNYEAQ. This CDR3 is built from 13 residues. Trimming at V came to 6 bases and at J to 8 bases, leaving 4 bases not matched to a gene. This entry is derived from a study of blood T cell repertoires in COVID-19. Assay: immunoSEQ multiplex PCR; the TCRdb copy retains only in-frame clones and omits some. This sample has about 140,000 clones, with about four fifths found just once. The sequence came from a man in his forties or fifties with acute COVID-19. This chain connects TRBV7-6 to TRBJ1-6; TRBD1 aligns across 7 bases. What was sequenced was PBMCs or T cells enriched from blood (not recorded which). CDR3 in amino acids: CASSEGAHSPLHF. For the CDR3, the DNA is TGTGCCAGCAGTGAGGGGGCGCATTCACCCCTCCACTTT.